This T cell receptor (beta chain) is drawn from a study of graft-versus-host responses after intestinal transplantation. Some clones are missing from TCRdb's copy, which holds only in-frame ones; the method was immunoSEQ multiplex PCR. The sample shows about 19,000 clones, 86% of them seen only once. This CDR3 is built from 17 residues. V was clipped by 0 bases and J by 0 bases, with 12 bases between them. In its sample, this clone was seen a few times. Source: bone marrow, taken about 130 days after transplant. This TCR was sampled from a human patient who received an intestinal transplant, so some T cells may come from the graft donor. This chain uses TRBV5-3 with TRBJ1-4; the D gene is possibly TRBD1 (5 bases). TRBV5-3 is an open reading frame whose function is uncertain. The CDR3 DNA sequence: TGTGCCAGAAGCTTGGAAGGGGATGAGGCAACTAATGAAAAACTGTTTTTT. Translation gives CARSLEGDEATNEKLFF.